This T cell receptor (beta chain) stems from a study of post-analysis software for immune sequencing data. In the study overall: Patients with relapsing-remitting, secondary progressive and progressive-relapsing multiple sclerosis courses were all represented.

Concerning this clonotype: The target antigen is unknown.

Study conclusions and caveats: Controls had lower frequencies than patients of 4 or 5 TRBV segments, which included TRBV5-6, TRBV5-1 and TRBV20-1. Those with multiple sclerosis, the patient group, showed significantly lower normalized Chao1 diversity than controls. Pronounced co-clustering by F measure was evident among identically batched samples.

Researchers reported that TCR beta cDNA libraries carried unique molecular identifiers. From the PCR reads, TCRdb called clonotypes with MiXCR, one entry per CDR3 protein. The repertoire includes more than 450,000 distinct CDR3 sequences, around 44% of them detected once, and about 1.8% sits in the top ten. Germline V lookup: CDR1 ENHRY, CDR2 SYGVKD. The junction had 10 bases not matched to a gene; V was cut back by 2 bases and J by 5 bases. The CDR3 runs to 18 residues. The chain joins TRBV10-3 to TRBJ2-4, with 12 nucleotides matching TRBD2. Sequencing was carried out using blood. The clonotype comes from a girl aged 5-17 years with multiple sclerosis. The CDR3 DNA follows: TGTGCCATCAGTGAGAGACTAGCGGGAGTCAGCATCCAAAACATTCAGTACTTC. It specifies CAISERLAGVSIQNIQYF.